These T cell receptor beta chains were read from a single sample in a study of T cell responses to AZD1222 COVID-19 vaccine. Some clones are missing from TCRdb's copy, which holds only in-frame ones; the method was immunoSEQ multiplex PCR. The sample lists more than 30,000 clones; 85% to 90% were seen once. Sample: peripheral blood, taken 28 days after the second AZD1222 dose. The receptors stem from an adult who received the AZD1222 COVID-19 vaccine. Each CDR3 is given with its conserved first and last residue. Each record gives: V gene, J gene, clone size, D gene, CDR3 DNA, CDR3 protein. The D gene is left open where the match is weak. Size is stated for part of the rows, as once, few or many counts, or as a class when the clone is expanded.

TRBV6-2/TRBV6-3	TRBJ1-6	NA	NA	TGTGCCAGCAGTTCACTCAGGGATTCACCCCTCCACTTT	CASSSLRDSPLHF
TRBV29-1	TRBJ2-7	NA	TRBD1	TGCAGCGTGACGGCAAGACAGGGGAGTTCCCACGAGCAGTACTTC	CSVTARQGSSHEQYF
TRBV10-3	TRBJ1-1	NA	TRBD1	TGTGCCATCAGTGTGACAGGGAACGTGAACACTGAAGCTTTCTTT	CAISVTGNVNTEAFF
TRBV12-5	TRBJ2-7	NA	TRBD1	TGTGCTAGTGGTTTCGGGACAGGGGGCCCCTACGAGCAGTACTTC	CASGFGTGGPYEQYF
TRBV6-5	TRBJ1-2	NA	NA	TGTGCCAGCAGTACCACCTCAGGTTCGGGCTATGGCTACACCTTC	CASSTTSGSGYGYTF
TRBV7-9	TRBJ2-1	NA	TRBD2	TGTGCCAGCAGCCCAAAGATCGCGGGGGGGTTCAGCTCCTACAATGAGCAGTTCTTC	CASSPKIAGGFSSYNEQFF
TRBV7-9	TRBJ1-2	NA	TRBD1	TGTGCCAGCAGCATTGGGACAGGAAGTCATGGCTACACCTTC	CASSIGTGSHGYTF
TRBV3-1/TRBV3-2	TRBJ2-3	once	NA	TGTGCCAGCAGCCCTAATCGATATACGCAGTATTTT	CASSPNRYTQYF
TRBV19	TRBJ1-5	NA	TRBD1	TGTGCCAGTAGCCGACAGGGCAATAGCAATCAGCCCCAGCATTTT	CASSRQGNSNQPQHF
TRBV6-2/TRBV6-3	TRBJ2-2	NA	NA	TGTGCCAGCAGTCCCGGGGAATGGACCGGGGAGCTGTTTTTT	CASSPGEWTGELFF
TRBV7-9	TRBJ2-2	NA	NA	TGTGCCAGCAGGGGAGACACACCGAACACCGGGGAGCTGTTTTTT	CASRGDTPNTGELFF
TRBV6-2/TRBV6-3	TRBJ1-1	once	NA	TGTGCCAGCAGTTACTCTCCAGGAACGAACACTGAAGCTTTCTTT	CASSYSPGTNTEAFF
TRBV5-4	TRBJ2-7	NA	TRBD1	TGTGCCAGCAGCCCCGGACAGGGGGGGTCCTACGAGCAGTACTTC	CASSPGQGGSYEQYF
TRBV30	TRBJ1-3	NA	TRBD1	TGTGCCAGGGGGACAGGCCTCTCTGGAAACACCATATATTTT	CARGTGLSGNTIYF
TRBV4-2	TRBJ2-7	once	TRBD2	TGTGCCAGCAGCCAAGGCGGGGGGACCTACGAGCAGTACTTC	CASSQGGGTYEQYF
TRBV18	TRBJ2-7	NA	NA	TGTGCCAGCTCACCGCAGCTCGAGCAGTACTTC	CASSPQLEQYF
TRBV11-2	TRBJ1-1	NA	NA	TGTGCCAGCAGCTTAGGCAGGGCGAACACTGAAGCTTTCTTT	CASSLGRANTEAFF
TRBV3-1/TRBV3-2	TRBJ1-2	NA	NA	TGTGCCAGCAGCCAAGATGGAGGGATCGGCTACACCTTC	CASSQDGGIGYTF
TRBV19	TRBJ1-5	NA	NA	TGTGCCAGTAGTATCCGACAAGATTTGAGTCAGCCCCAGCATTTT	CASSIRQDLSQPQHF
TRBV6-5	TRBJ1-2	once	NA	TGTGCCAGCAGCCGAGGGGGAACGGGCGGCTACACCTTC	CASSRGGTGGYTF
TRBV6-6	TRBJ2-7	NA	NA	TGTGCCAGCAGTTCCCGGGGGGGACAGGGTGGCGAGCAGTACTTC	CASSSRGGQGGEQYF
TRBV5-1	TRBJ2-7	NA	TRBD2	TGCGCCAGCGGCACTAGCGGGGGCTACGAGCAGTACTTC	CASGTSGGYEQYF
TRBV4-1	TRBJ1-1	NA	NA	TGCGCCAGCAGCCGGGACACTGAAGCTTTCTTT	CASSRDTEAFF
TRBV6-5	TRBJ1-2	NA	NA	TGTGCCAGCAGTTACTCGGGCAGGGACTATGGCTACACCTTC	CASSYSGRDYGYTF
TRBV6-5	TRBJ2-3	NA	TRBD1	TGTGCCAGCAGTTACTCGACAGGGGGTTCGAGCTATACGCAGTATTTT	CASSYSTGGSSYTQYF
TRBV10-3	TRBJ2-5	NA	TRBD1	TGTGCCATCAACGACAGGGGATTGAACCAAGAGACCCAGTACTTC	CAINDRGLNQETQYF
TRBV7-8	TRBJ2-5	NA	NA	TGTGCCAGCAGCTTAGGCGGTTCTGGGCAAGAGACCCAGTACTTC	CASSLGGSGQETQYF
TRBV25-1	TRBJ2-1	NA	NA	TGTGCCAGCCGGATTGGAGGAGGGGATGAGCAGTTCTTC	CASRIGGGDEQFF
TRBV30	TRBJ1-1	NA	NA	TGTGCCTGGAGTCTGGGGGTTACTGAAGCTTTCTTT	CAWSLGVTEAFF
TRBV10-2	TRBJ2-1	NA	NA	TGCGCCAGCAGTGAGTCGCACAGGGTGAAGGATGAGCAGTTCTTC	CASSESHRVKDEQFF
TRBV9	TRBJ2-7	NA	TRBD1	TGTGCCAGCAGCGTAGGGGACAGACCCTACGAGCAGTACTTC	CASSVGDRPYEQYF
TRBV5-1	TRBJ2-2	once	TRBD1	TGCGCCAGCACCATGGACAGGGTAGGCACCGGGGAGCTGTTTTTT	CASTMDRVGTGELFF
TRBV7-2	TRBJ1-5	NA	TRBD1	TGTGCCAGCAGCTTAAACAGGGGAGTCGATCAGCCCCAGCATTTT	CASSLNRGVDQPQHF
TRBV7-2	TRBJ2-3	NA	NA	TGTGCCAGCAGCTTAGTGCACGGGGCGGCAGATACGCAGTATTTT	CASSLVHGAADTQYF
TRBV28	TRBJ2-7	NA	TRBD1	TGTGCCAGCAGTTCATGGGGGACAGGTCTTGTCGAGCAGTACTTC	CASSSWGTGLVEQYF
TRBV5-1	TRBJ2-7	NA	NA	TGCGCCAGCAGCTTGGAGGGATTTTCTGTTCGCGAGCAGTACTTC	CASSLEGFSVREQYF
TRBV6-5	TRBJ2-3	NA	NA	TGTGCCAGCAGGGGGACTTCCACAGATACGCAGTATTTT	CASRGTSTDTQYF
TRBV4-3	TRBJ2-2	few	NA	TGCGCCAGCAGCCAAGGTTCGGCCGGGGAGCTGTTTTTT	CASSQGSAGELFF
TRBV2	TRBJ1-1	NA	NA	TGTGCCAGCAGTGAATTAGGACCTGGGAACACTGAAGCTTTCTTT	CASSELGPGNTEAFF
TRBV5-1	TRBJ2-1	NA	NA	TGCGCCAGCAGCTTGTCGCCCCGTAATGAGCAGTTCTTC	CASSLSPRNEQFF
TRBV19	TRBJ2-5	NA	TRBD2	TGTGCCAGTGGATACGTCGGGGGGGAGGGTGAGACCCAGTACTTC	CASGYVGGEGETQYF
TRBV6-5	TRBJ1-6	NA	NA	TGTGCCAGCAGTCGGACAGATCGGGATTCACCCCTCCACTTT	CASSRTDRDSPLHF
TRBV7-2	TRBJ1-1	few	NA	TGTGCCAGCAGCTTATGGGAGACCTTGCTGAACACTGAAGCTTTCTTT	CASSLWETLLNTEAFF
TRBV7-2	TRBJ1-2	NA	NA	TGTGCCAGCAGCCTAGTCACGTATGGCTACACCTTC	CASSLVTYGYTF
TRBV19	TRBJ2-2	NA	TRBD1	TGTGCCAGCCGAACCCGGACAGGGGGATTCACCGGGGAGCTGTTTTTT	CASRTRTGGFTGELFF
TRBV2	TRBJ2-6	NA	NA	TGTGCCAGCAGTGGAGGTGGCGGGGCCAACGTCCTGACTTTC	CASSGGGGANVLTF
TRBV2	TRBJ2-7	NA	NA	TGTGCCAGCAGTCCTAACGCCTACGAGCAGTACTTC	CASSPNAYEQYF
TRBV12-3/TRBV12-4	TRBJ2-7	NA	NA	TGTGCCAGCAGTTTAGGGAAATACGAGCAGTACTTC	CASSLGKYEQYF
TRBV12-3/TRBV12-4	TRBJ1-1	NA	NA	TGTGCCAGCAGCCAAGGGGGATTGGCTTTCTTT	CASSQGGLAFF
TRBV30	TRBJ2-6	NA	NA	TGTGCCTGGAGTGGCAGGGCCTCTGGGGCCAACGTCCTGACTTTC	CAWSGRASGANVLTF
TRBV3-1/TRBV3-2	TRBJ1-1	NA	NA	TGTGCCAGCAGCCTCCCGGGCCGGCTGGCTGAAGCTTTCTTT	CASSLPGRLAEAFF
TRBV18	TRBJ2-1	NA	NA	TGTGCCAGCTCACCCCCCTTGGGACGGCTAAATGAGCAGTTCTTC	CASSPPLGRLNEQFF
TRBV7-2	TRBJ1-1	NA	TRBD1	TGTGCCAGCAGCCTTCACCCCCCAGGGGGATCTCTCACTGAAGCTTTCTTT	CASSLHPPGGSLTEAFF